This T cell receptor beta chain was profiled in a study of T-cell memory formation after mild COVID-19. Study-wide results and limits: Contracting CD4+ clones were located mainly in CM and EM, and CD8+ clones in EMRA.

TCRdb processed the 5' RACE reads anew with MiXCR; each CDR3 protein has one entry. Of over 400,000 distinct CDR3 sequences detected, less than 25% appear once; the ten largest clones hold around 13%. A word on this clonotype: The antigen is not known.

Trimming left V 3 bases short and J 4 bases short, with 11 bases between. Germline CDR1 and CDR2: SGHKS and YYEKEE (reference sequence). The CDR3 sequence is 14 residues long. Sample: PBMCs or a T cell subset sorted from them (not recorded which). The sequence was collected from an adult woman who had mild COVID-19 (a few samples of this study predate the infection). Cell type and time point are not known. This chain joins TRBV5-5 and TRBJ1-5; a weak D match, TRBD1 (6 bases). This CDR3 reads CASSSRQVNQPQHF. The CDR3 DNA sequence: TGTGCCAGCAGCTCCCGACAGGTTAATCAGCCCCAGCATTTT.